The TCR beta chain described here comes from a study of blood T cell repertoires in COVID-19. The overall study: Whether acute or convalescent, the COVID-19 samples came from the United States, Italy and Spain. T cells, B-cell-depleted T cells, or PBMCs provided the cDNA or gDNA that served as material.

Per the original methods: The assay estimated nucleated cells by amplifying reference gene primers. Sequenced by immunoSEQ multiplex PCR; TCRdb stores in-frame clones only, minus some. V, J and clone size reflect that table, while D and trimming were determined from the DNA. The sample records more than 20,000 clones, 87% being singletons. Trimming took off 3 bases at V and 7 bases at J, with 12 bases between the two ends. The CDR3 consists of 13 residues. CDR1 SGHAT and CDR2 FQNNGV come from the germline V gene. This sequence originates from a human donor with active COVID-19. The donor label of this sample is uncertain. What was sequenced was peripheral blood. This chain uses TRBV11-2 with TRBJ1-2; D is unclear. CDR3 DNA sequence: TGTGCCAGCAGCTTGACCGGGGATCGTGGCTACACCTTC. This sequence encodes CASSLTGDRGYTF.